This T cell receptor (beta chain) was captured in a study of Graves' ophthalmopathy and Graves' hyperthyroidism. The germline gives CDR1 KGHSH, CDR2 LQKENI. The junction had 7 bases not matched to a gene; V was cut back by 6 bases and J by 2 bases. There are 14 residues in the CDR3. There are many counts of this clonotype. Using RNA transcripts, the TCR beta CDR3 regions were amplified. The first round was an RT-PCR with HTBI primers, and the second round was a multiplex PCR. In TCRdb, the multiplex PCR reads were re-called with MiXCR into one record per CDR3 protein. The table includes more than 150,000 distinct CDR3 sequences, 30% to 45% detected once.

The sequenced sample consisted of peripheral blood. The source of this sequence is a woman aged 40 to 55 with Graves' ophthalmopathy. V gene TRBV18 combines with J gene TRBJ2-7; 7 bases agree with TRBD1. The CDR3 DNA is TGTGCCAGCTCCTTGGACAGGCAAACCTACGAGCAGTACTTC. Translated: CASSLDRQTYEQYF.